This T cell receptor beta chain was sequenced for a study of identical twins. TCRdb re-analysed the 5' RACE reads in MiXCR, keeping a single row per CDR3 protein. The sample gives 200,000 to 250,000 distinct CDR3 sequences, approximately 8.3% of which show up once; about 2% is in the top ten. On this clonotype itself: Its antigen remains unidentified.

Broader study findings: The abundant beta clonotypes from cord blood had fewer insertions, and memory repertoires had none of this. Out-of-frame alpha sequences shared by twins were enriched for low generation probability. Beta out-of-frame sequences showed weaker excess sharing between twins.

The data were also submitted as part of a second study, on yellow fever vaccine responses in identical twins. This second study says: As reported, the vaccine T cell response of twins seemed partly convergent and partly personalized.

Sequencing was done on a sample of memory (CD45RO+) T cells sorted from blood. This sequence originates from a woman in her late teens or twenties in good health.

The CDR3: CASSPPLRLAEIFTDTQYF. The CDR3 region has the DNA TGTGCCAGCAGCCCCCCCCTCAGGCTAGCGGAGATTTTCACAGATACGCAGTATTTT. The V and J genes are TRBV7-8 and TRBJ2-3; 7 nucleotides agree with TRBD2. CDR3 size: 19 residues. Per germline, CDR1 SGHVS and CDR2 FQNEAQ. J was trimmed by 2 bases and V by 5 bases; bases with no gene match: 19.